The sequence of this T cell receptor (beta chain) was determined in a study of human T cells and chemical hapten exposure. About the study: 0.01% DPC was applied to the upper back in patch tests, which were read at 6 days.

Trimming cost V 3 bases and J 0 bases, with 10 bases left between them. This CDR3 is 16 amino acids long. Germline CDR1 and CDR2: SGDLS and YYNGEE. As to time point: patch test 2, 6 weeks after DPC sensitization. The treatment is: therapeutic diphenylcyclopropenone sensitization with weekly scalp DPC. Sequencing started from total RNA isolated from unfractionated whole blood. This clonotype has just a few counts. Each CDR3 protein gets one entry after TCRdb re-called the RACE reads with MiXCR. The data show around 360,000 distinct CDR3 sequences, around 6% seen once. This rearrangement joins TRBV9 to TRBJ1-6; no reliable D call. Sample: whole blood, taken in connection with sensitization to the hapten diphenylcyclopropenone (DPC). This clonotype was sampled from a woman younger than 35 with alopecia areata. Some clones in this sample may be carry-over from other donors' samples. CDR3 sequence: CASSAGISSYNSPLHF. The CDR3 region has the DNA TGTGCCAGCAGCGCGGGGATTAGCTCCTATAATTCACCCCTCCACTTT.